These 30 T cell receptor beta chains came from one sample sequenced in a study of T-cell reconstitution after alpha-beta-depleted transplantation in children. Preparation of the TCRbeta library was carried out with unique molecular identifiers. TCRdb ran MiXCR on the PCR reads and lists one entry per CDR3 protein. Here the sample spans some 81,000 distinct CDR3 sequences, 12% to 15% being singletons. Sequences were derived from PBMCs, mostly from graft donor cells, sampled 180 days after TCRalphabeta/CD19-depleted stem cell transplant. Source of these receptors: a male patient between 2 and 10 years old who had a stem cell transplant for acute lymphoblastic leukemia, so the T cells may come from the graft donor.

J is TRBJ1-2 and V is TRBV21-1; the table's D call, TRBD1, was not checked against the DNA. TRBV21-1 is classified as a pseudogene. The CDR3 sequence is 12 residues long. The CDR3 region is CASSRGPLRYTF. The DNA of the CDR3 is TGTGCCAGCAGCAGGGGTCCCCTGCGCTACACCTTC.

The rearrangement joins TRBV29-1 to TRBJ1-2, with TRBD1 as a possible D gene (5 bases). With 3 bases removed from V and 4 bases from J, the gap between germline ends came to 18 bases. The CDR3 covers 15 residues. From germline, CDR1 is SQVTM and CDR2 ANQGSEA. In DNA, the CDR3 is TGCAGCGTTGAGGAGAGGGGAGAACTTGGCTATGGCTACACCTTC. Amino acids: CSVEERGELGYGYTF.

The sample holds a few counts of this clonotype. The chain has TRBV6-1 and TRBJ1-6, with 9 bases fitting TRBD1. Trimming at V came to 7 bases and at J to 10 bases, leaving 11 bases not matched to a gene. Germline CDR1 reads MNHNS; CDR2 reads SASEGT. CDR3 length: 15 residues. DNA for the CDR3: TGTGCCAGCAAGGGACGGACAGGGGCACGATCACCCCTCCACTTT. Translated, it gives CASKGRTGARSPLHF.

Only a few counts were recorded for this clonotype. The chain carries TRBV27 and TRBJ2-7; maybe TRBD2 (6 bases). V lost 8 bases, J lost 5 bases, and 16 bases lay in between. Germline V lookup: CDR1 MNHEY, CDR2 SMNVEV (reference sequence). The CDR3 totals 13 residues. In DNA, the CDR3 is TGTGCCAGCTTGCCTAGGGGAGGACACGAGCAGTACTTC. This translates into CASLPRGGHEQYF.

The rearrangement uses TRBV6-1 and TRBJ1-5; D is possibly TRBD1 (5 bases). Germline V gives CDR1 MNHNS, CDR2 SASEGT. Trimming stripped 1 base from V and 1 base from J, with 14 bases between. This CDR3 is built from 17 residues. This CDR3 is CASSEVAGPRSNQPQHF. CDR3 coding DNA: TGTGCCAGCAGTGAAGTGGCGGGGCCGAGAAGCAATCAGCCCCAGCATTTT.

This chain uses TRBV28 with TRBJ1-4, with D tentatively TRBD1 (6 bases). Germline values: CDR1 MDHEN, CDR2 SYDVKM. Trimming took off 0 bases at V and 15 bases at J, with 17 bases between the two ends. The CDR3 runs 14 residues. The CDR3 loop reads CASSLWNLQGRMFF. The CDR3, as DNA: TGTGCCAGCAGTTTATGGAATCTACAGGGTAGGATGTTTTTT.

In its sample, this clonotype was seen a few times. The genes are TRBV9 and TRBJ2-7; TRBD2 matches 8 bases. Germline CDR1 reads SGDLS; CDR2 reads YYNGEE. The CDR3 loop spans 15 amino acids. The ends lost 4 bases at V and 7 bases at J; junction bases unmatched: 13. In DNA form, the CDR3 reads TGTGCCAGCAGCTTAGAAAGCGGGAGTTCCTCAGAGCAGTACTTC. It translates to CASSLESGSSSEQYF.

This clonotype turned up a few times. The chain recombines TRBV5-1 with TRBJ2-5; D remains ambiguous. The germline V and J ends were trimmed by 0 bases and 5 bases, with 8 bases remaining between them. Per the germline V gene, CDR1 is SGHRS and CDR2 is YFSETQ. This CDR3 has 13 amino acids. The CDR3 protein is CASSLGFRETQYF. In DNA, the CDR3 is TGCGCCAGCAGCTTGGGATTTCGGGAGACCCAGTACTTC.

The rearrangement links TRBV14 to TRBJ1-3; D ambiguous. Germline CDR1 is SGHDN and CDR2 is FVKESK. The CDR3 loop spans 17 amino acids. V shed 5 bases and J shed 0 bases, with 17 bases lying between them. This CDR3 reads CASSFGPVLSSGNTIYF. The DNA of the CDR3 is TGTGCCAGCAGCTTCGGGCCGGTTCTCTCCTCTGGAAACACCATATATTTT.

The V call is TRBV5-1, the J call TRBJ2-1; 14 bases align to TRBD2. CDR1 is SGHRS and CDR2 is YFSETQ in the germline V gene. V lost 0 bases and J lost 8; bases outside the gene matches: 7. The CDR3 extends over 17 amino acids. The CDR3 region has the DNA TGCGCCAGCAGCTTGGGACTAGCGGGGGGGCCGTCCGATGAGCAGTTCTTC. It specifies CASSLGLAGGPSDEQFF.

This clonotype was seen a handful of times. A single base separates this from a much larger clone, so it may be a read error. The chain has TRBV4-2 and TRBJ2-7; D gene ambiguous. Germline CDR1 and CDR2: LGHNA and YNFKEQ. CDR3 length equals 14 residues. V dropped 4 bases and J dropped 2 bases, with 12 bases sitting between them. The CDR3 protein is CASSPDWIAYEQYF. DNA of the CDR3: TGTGCCAGCAGCCCCGACTGGATTGCCTACGAGCAGTACTTC.

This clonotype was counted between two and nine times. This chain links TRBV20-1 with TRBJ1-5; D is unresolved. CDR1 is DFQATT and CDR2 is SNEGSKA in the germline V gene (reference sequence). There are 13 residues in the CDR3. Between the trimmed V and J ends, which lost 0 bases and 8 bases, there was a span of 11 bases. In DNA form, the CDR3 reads TGCAGTGCTAGAGATCGACGGACGGAGCCCCAGCATTTT. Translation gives CSARDRRTEPQHF.

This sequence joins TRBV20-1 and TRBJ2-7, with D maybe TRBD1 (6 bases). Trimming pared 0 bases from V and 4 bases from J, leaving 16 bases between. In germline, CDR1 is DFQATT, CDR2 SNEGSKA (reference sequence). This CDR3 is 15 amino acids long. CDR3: CSARDPQGILYEQYF. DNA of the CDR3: TGCAGTGCTAGAGATCCCCAGGGGATTTTGTACGAGCAGTACTTC.

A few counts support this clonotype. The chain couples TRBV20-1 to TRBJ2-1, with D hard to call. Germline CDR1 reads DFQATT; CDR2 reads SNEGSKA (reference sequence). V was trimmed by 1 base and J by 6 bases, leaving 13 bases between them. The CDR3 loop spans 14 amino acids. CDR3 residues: CSARGPRGLNEQFF. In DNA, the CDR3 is TGCAGTGCTAGAGGGCCCCGAGGCCTCAATGAGCAGTTCTTC.

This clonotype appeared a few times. CDR3: CASSWSEERGSYEQYF. CDR3 nucleotide sequence: TGTGCCAGCAGCTGGAGTGAGGAAAGGGGGTCCTACGAGCAGTACTTC. The J gene is TRBJ2-7, the V gene TRBV28; perhaps TRBD1 as D (6 bases). Trimming removed 6 bases at V and 1 base at J, with 19 bases between. The CDR3 consists of 16 residues. CDR1 and CDR2 (germline): MDHEN, SYDVKM.

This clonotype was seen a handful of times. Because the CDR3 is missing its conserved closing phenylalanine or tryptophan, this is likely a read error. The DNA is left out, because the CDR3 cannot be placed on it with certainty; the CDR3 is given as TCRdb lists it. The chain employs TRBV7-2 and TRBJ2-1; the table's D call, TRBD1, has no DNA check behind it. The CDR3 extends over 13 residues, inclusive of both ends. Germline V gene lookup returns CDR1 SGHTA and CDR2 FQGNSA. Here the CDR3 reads CASSSFKGGLQVL.

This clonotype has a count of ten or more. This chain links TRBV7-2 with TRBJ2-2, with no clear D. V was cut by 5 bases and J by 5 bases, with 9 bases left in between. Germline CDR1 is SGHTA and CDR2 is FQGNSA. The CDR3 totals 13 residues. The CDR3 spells CASSPSLTGELFF. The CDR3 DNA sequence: TGTGCCAGCAGCCCTAGTCTGACCGGGGAGCTGTTTTTT.

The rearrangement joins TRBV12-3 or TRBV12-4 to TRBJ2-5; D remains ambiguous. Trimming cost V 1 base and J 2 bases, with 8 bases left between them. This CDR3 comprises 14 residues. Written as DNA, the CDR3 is TGTGCCAGCAGTTTAGGGTCACCTCAAGAGACCCAGTACTTC. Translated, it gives CASSLGSPQETQYF.

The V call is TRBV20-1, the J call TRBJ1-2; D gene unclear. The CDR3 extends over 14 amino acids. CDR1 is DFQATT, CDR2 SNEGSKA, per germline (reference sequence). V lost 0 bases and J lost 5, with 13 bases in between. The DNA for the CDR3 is TGCAGTGCTAGAGATAAGGAAGAGATTTATGGCTACACCTTC. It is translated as CSARDKEEIYGYTF.

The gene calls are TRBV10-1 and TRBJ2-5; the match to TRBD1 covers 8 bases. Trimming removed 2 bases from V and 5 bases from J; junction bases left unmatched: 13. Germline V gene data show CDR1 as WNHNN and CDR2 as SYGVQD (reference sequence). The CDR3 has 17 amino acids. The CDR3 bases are TGCGCCAGCAGTGAGCCACAGACAGGGGCCATAGGCGAGACCCAGTACTTC. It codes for CASSEPQTGAIGETQYF.

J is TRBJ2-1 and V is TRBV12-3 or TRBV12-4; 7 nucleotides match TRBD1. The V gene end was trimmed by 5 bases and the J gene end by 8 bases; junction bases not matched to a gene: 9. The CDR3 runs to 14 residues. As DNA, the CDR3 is TGTGCCAGCAGTGCCCGACAGGGCATCGATGAGCAGTTCTTC. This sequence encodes CASSARQGIDEQFF.

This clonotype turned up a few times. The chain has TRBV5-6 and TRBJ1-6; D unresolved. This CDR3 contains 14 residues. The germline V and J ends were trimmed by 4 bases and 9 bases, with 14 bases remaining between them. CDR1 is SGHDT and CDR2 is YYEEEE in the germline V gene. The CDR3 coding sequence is TGTGCCAGCAGCGTCGGAGAAGTTGCTTCACCCCTCCACTTT. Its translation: CASSVGEVASPLHF.

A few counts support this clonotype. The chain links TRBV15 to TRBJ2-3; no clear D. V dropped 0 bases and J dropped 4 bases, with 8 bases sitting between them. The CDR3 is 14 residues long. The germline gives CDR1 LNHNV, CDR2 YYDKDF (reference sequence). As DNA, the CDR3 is TGTGCCACCAGCAGAGATAGACTCCCAGATACGCAGTATTTT. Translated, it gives CATSRDRLPDTQYF.

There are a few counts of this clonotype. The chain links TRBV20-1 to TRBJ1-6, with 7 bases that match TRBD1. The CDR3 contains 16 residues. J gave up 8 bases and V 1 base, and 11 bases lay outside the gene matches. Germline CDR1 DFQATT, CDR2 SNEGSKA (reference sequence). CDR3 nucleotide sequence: TGCAGTGCTAGAGCCTCGAGGGGGACAGCCTATTCACCCCTCCACTTT. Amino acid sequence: CSARASRGTAYSPLHF.

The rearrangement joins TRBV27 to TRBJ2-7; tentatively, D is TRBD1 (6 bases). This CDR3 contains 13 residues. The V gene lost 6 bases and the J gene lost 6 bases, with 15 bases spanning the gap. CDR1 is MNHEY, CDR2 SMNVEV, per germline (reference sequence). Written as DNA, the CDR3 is TGTGCCAGCAGCCGCCTACTAGGGGGCGAGCAGTACTTC. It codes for CASSRLLGGEQYF.

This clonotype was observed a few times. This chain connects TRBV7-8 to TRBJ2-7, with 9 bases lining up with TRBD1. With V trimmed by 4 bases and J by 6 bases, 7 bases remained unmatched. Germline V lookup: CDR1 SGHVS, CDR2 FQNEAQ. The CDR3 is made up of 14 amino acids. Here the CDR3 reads CASSSWTGAREQYF. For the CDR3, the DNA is TGTGCCAGCAGCTCATGGACAGGGGCCCGCGAGCAGTACTTC. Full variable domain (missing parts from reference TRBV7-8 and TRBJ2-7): GAGVSQSPRYKVAKRGQDVALRCDPISGHVSLFWYQQALGQGPEFLTYFQNEAQLDKSGLPSDRFFAERPEGSVSTLKIQRTQQEDSAVYLCASSSWTGAREQYFGPGTRLTVT.

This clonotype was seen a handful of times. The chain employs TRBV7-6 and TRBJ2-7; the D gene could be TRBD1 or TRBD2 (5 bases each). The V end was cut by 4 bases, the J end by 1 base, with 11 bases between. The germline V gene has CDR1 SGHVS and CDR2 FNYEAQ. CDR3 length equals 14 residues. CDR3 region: CASSSEWGSYEQYF. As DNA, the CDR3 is TGTGCCAGCAGCTCAGAATGGGGGTCCTACGAGCAGTACTTC.

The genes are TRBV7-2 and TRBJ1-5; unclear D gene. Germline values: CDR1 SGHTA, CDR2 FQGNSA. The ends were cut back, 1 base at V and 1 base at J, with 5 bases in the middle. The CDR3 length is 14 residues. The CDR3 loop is CASSLGPSNQPQHF. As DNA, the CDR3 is TGTGCCAGCAGCTTAGGGCCGAGCAATCAGCCCCAGCATTTT.

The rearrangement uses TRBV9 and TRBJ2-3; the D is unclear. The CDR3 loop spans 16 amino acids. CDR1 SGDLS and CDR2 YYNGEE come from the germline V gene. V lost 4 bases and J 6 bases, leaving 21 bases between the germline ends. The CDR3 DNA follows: TGTGCCAGCAGCACCTTCGGGTGGATCCCCACCGATACGCAGTATTTT. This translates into CASSTFGWIPTDTQYF.

CDR3 sequence (DNA): TGTGCCAGCAGTTACAGTCGGGACACTCTCTCTGGGGCCAACGTCCTGACTTTC. It encodes CASSYSRDTLSGANVLTF. This rearrangement joins TRBV6-5 to TRBJ2-6; possibly TRBD1 for D (6 bases). Trimming removed 2 bases at V and 0 bases at J, with 14 bases between. CDR1 is MNHEY, CDR2 SVGAGI, per germline. The CDR3 covers 18 residues.